Presented here are 23 T cell receptor beta chains from one specimen sequenced in a study of blood T cell repertoires in COVID-19. Method: immunoSEQ multiplex PCR; TCRdb's copy keeps in-frame clones and lacks some. The sample lists 100,000 to 150,000 clones, around 87% occurring once. Sequencing input: peripheral blood. These receptors were taken from a woman aged 55-70 years with acute or convalescent COVID-19.

Written as DNA, the CDR3 is TGTGCCAGCAAGGGACAGGGGGTAATCATTCAGCCCCAGCATTTT. This encodes CASKGQGVIIQPQHF. The gene calls are TRBV28 and TRBJ1-5; 11 bases are shared with TRBD1. The junction had 8 bases not matched to a gene; V was cut back by 7 bases and J by 6 bases. The CDR3 length is 15 residues. Germline-derived CDR1 and CDR2 are MDHEN and SYDVKM.

The genes are TRBV7-2 and TRBJ1-5; 11 nucleotides line up with TRBD1. The CDR3 is 17 amino acids. The V gene end was trimmed by 4 bases and the J gene end by 6 bases; junction bases not matched to a gene: 11. Germline loops: CDR1 SGHTA, CDR2 FQGNSA. The CDR3 DNA reads TGTGCCAGCAGCTACGGACAGGGGGCTGCGGTGGGTCAGCCCCAGCATTTT. This encodes CASSYGQGAAVGQPQHF.

The rearrangement links TRBV5-1 to TRBJ1-4; no clear D gene. V was pared by 0 bases and J by 8 bases, with 11 bases between. Germline CDR1 SGHRS, CDR2 YFSETQ. The length of the CDR3 is 14 residues. CDR3 sequence reads: CASSLAQTDEKLFF. CDR3 bases: TGCGCCAGCAGCTTGGCCCAGACTGACGAAAAACTGTTTTTT.

The chain employs TRBV11-2 and TRBJ2-1, with a weak D call TRBD1 (6 bases). Germline CDR1 is SGHAT and CDR2 is FQNNGV. Trimming removed 1 base from V and 0 bases from J, with 13 bases in between. The CDR3 consists of 17 residues. The DNA for the CDR3 is TGTGCCAGCAGCTTAGGGAAGACAGGCAGCTCCTACAATGAGCAGTTCTTC. This encodes CASSLGKTGSSYNEQFF.

The CDR3 region is CAISDGQESNQPQHF. CDR3 nucleotide sequence: TGTGCCATCAGCGATGGACAGGAGAGCAATCAGCCCCAGCATTTT. The chain links TRBV10-3 to TRBJ1-5; 7 nucleotides line up with TRBD1. The V gene's germline CDR1 is ENHRY and CDR2 SYGVKD. The CDR3 contains 15 residues. The trim removed 6 bases at V and 1 base at J, leaving 6 bases unmatched.

The CDR3 is CASRGGNNSPLHF. The CDR3 region has the DNA TGTGCCAGCAGAGGGGGCAACAATTCACCCCTCCACTTT. The chain links TRBV28 to TRBJ1-6; 7 bases map to TRBD1. The germline V gene has CDR1 MDHEN and CDR2 SYDVKM. V was pared by 6 bases and J by 7 bases, with 3 bases of the junction left unmatched. This CDR3 is 13 amino acids long.

This sequence joins TRBV24-1 and TRBJ1-2; 12 bases agree with TRBD1. Per the germline V gene, CDR1 is KGHDR and CDR2 is SFDVKD. Germline trimming cut 1 base from V and 4 bases from J; bases unmatched to any gene: 9. The CDR3 runs to 18 residues. CDR3 DNA sequence: TGTGCCACCAGTGATTTCAAAGGGACAGGGGGCGCGTTCTATGGCTACACCTTC. This sequence encodes CATSDFKGTGGAFYGYTF.

Comments on this clone: The same CDR3 can be traced to other DNA sequences in this sample. This chain joins TRBV3-1 (or the pseudogene TRBV3-2) and TRBJ1-1; no firm D call. In germline, CDR1 is LGHDT, CDR2 YNNKEL (reference sequence). V gave up 1 base and J gave up 1 base, with 7 bases separating them. This CDR3 is 14 amino acids long. CDR3 sequence: CASSQVRGNTEAFF. In DNA, the CDR3 is TGTGCCAGCAGCCAAGTACGCGGGAACACTGAAGCTTTCTTT.

This chain links TRBV5-4 with TRBJ2-5; D is perhaps TRBD1 (6 bases). Germline V gives CDR1 SGHNT, CDR2 YYREEE (reference sequence). V was trimmed by 1 base and J by 5 bases, leaving 15 bases between them. The CDR3 runs 15 residues. CDR3 sequence reads: CASSLQGRGGETQYF. The CDR3 coding sequence is TGTGCCAGCAGCTTGCAGGGCAGGGGTGGCGAGACCCAGTACTTC.

The genes are TRBV10-3 and TRBJ1-5; 7 bases map to TRBD1. Germline CDR1 ENHRY, CDR2 SYGVKD. V lost 10 bases, J lost 4 bases, and 7 bases stayed unmatched. CDR3 length equals 13 residues. The CDR3 sequence: CATSGTANQPQHF. In DNA form, the CDR3 reads TGTGCCACCTCCGGGACAGCTAATCAGCCCCAGCATTTT.

This chain connects TRBV15 to TRBJ1-1, with a tentative D call TRBD1 (5 bases). Germline CDR1 reads LNHNV; CDR2 reads YYDKDF (reference sequence). V shed 2 bases and J shed 4 bases, with 8 bases lying between them. There are 13 residues in the CDR3. The CDR3 is CATSRQGGTEAFF. CDR3 DNA: TGTGCCACCAGCAGACAGGGTGGCACTGAAGCTTTCTTT. The full variable domain, rest sourced from reference TRBV15 and TRBJ1-1, is DAMVIQNPRYQVTQFGKPVTLSCSQTLNHNVMYWYQQKSSQAPKLLFHYYDKDFNNEADTPDNFQSRRPNTSFCFLDIRSPGLGDTAMYLCATSRQGGTEAFFGQGTRLTVV.

This clone was detected only a few times. This chain links TRBV27 with TRBJ1-1; D is possibly TRBD1 (5 bases). The CDR3 spans 16 residues. Per germline, CDR1 MNHEY and CDR2 SMNVEV (reference sequence). V gave up 6 bases and J gave up 0 bases, with 17 bases separating them. Here the CDR3 reads CASRLATRGMNTEAFF. The CDR3, as DNA: TGTGCCAGCAGATTAGCTACAAGGGGAATGAACACTGAAGCTTTCTTT.

The chain employs TRBV5-1 and TRBJ1-1; D is perhaps TRBD1 (5 bases). The CDR3 runs to 14 residues. Germline CDR1 and CDR2: SGHRS and YFSETQ. V was clipped by 0 bases and J by 1 base, with 7 bases between them. The CDR3 region has the DNA TGCGCCAGCAGCTTGGATGGGGCGAACACTGAAGCTTTCTTT. It specifies CASSLDGANTEAFF.

The V gene is TRBV5-1, the J gene TRBJ2-3; a possible D gene is TRBD1 (6 bases). The CDR3 extends over 14 amino acids. Germline assignment: CDR1 SGHRS and CDR2 YFSETQ. V lost 4 bases, J lost 6 bases, and 15 bases lay in between. As DNA, the CDR3 is TGCGCCAGCAGCCTACGACAGGCCCAGGATACGCAGTATTTT. Its translation: CASSLRQAQDTQYF.

This chain links TRBV5-1 with TRBJ1-4, with a tentative D call TRBD1 (6 bases). Deletions cut 2 bases from V and 5 bases from J, with 10 bases between. This CDR3 has 14 amino acids. Germline lookup yields CDR1 SGHRS and CDR2 YFSETQ. CDR3 sequence (DNA): TGCGCCAGCAGCTTCAGGGGCGCGAATGAAAAACTGTTTTTT. It encodes CASSFRGANEKLFF.

This sequence joins TRBV19 and TRBJ1-4; 8 nucleotides line up with TRBD1. J lost 5 bases, V lost 7 bases, and 3 bases had no gene match. There are 13 residues in the CDR3. Germline V CDR1 and CDR2: LNHDA, SQIVND (reference sequence). The CDR3 region is CASTGGWNEKLFF. CDR3 sequence (DNA): TGTGCCAGTACAGGGGGCTGGAATGAAAAACTGTTTTTT.

This chain connects TRBV19 to TRBJ2-7; the match to TRBD2 covers 14 bases. Germline trimming cut 5 bases from V and 7 bases from J; bases unmatched to any gene: 4. The CDR3 totals 14 residues. Germline V gene lookup returns CDR1 LNHDA and CDR2 SQIVND (reference sequence). The CDR3 spells CASSRTSGRREQYF. The CDR3 DNA follows: TGTGCCAGTAGTCGGACTAGCGGGAGGAGGGAGCAGTACTTC.

This clone was detected only once. The genes are TRBV30 and TRBJ2-1; TRBD2 matches 11 bases. This CDR3 region has 14 residues. The V segment lost 5 bases and the J segment 6 bases; nucleotides outside the gene matches: 6. Per the germline V gene, CDR1 is GTSNPN and CDR2 is SVGIG (reference sequence). In DNA, the CDR3 is TGTGCCTGGGGAATAGCGGGGGGGGGCAATGAGCAGTTCTTC. Amino acids: CAWGIAGGGNEQFF.

CDR3 nucleotides: TGTGCCAGCAGCTTAGCCGGACAGACCTACGAGCAGTACTTC. As protein: CASSLAGQTYEQYF. The chain uses TRBV11-3 and TRBJ2-7, with D perhaps matching TRBD1 (6 bases). Germline V gene sequence: CDR1 SGHNT, CDR2 YENEEA. Trimming took 1 base from V and 2 from J, leaving 9 bases between them. CDR3 length: 14 amino acids.

The chain links TRBV9 to TRBJ2-2; 7 nucleotides line up with TRBD1. Germline V lookup: CDR1 SGDLS, CDR2 YYNGEE. V was clipped by 2 bases and J by 7 bases; unmatched bases: 2. The CDR3 totals 13 residues. The CDR3 spells CASSVTGIGELFF. CDR3 sequence (DNA): TGTGCCAGCAGCGTGACAGGGATCGGGGAGCTGTTTTTT.

The chain recombines TRBV5-1 with TRBJ1-1; 10 bases fit TRBD1. This CDR3 is 15 amino acids long. The J segment lost 7 bases and the V segment lost 0 bases, leaving 6 bases of the junction unmatched. Germline V lookup: CDR1 SGHRS, CDR2 YFSETQ. In DNA, the CDR3 is TGCGCCAGCAGCTTGGGCGGACAGGGGGTCAGTGAAGCTTTCTTT. It is translated as CASSLGGQGVSEAFF.

The rearrangement joins TRBV15 to TRBJ2-2, with 8 bases matching TRBD2. The ends lost 3 bases at V and 6 bases at J; junction bases unmatched: 15. This CDR3 is 18 amino acids long. Germline CDR1 and CDR2: LNHNV and YYDKDF (reference sequence). CDR3 region: CATSRPPRGLAGSGELFF. In DNA form, the CDR3 reads TGTGCCACCAGCAGGCCTCCCAGAGGACTAGCTGGGTCCGGGGAGCTGTTTTTT.

This sequence joins TRBV7-9 and TRBJ2-5; TRBD2 matches 7 bases. Unmatched junction bases numbered 15, after V lost 5 bases and J lost 3 bases. The CDR3 totals 17 residues. Germline assignment: CDR1 SEHNR and CDR2 FQNEAQ (reference sequence). CDR3 nucleotides: TGTGCCAGCAGCCCACTCCGCGGGGCTGGGGGGGAAGAGACCCAGTACTTC. This codes for CASSPLRGAGGEETQYF. The variable domain in full, completed from reference TRBV7-9 and TRBJ2-5, reads DTGVSQNPRHKITKRGQNVTFRCDPISEHNRLYWYRQTLGQGPEFLTYFQNEAQLEKSRLLSDRFSAERPKGSFSTLEIQRTEQGDSAMYLCASSPLRGAGGEETQYFGPGTRLLVL.